This T cell receptor (beta chain) originates from a study of regulatory T cells in long-lasting Graves disease. Findings and limits, study-wide: Study of thyroid tissue was not done, with only peripheral blood studied. Persistent disease was characterized by preferential usage of TRBV28, TRBJ1-2 and TRBJ2-5.

Library construction for TCR beta used iRepertoire HTBI primers and Arm-PCR of CDR3 regions. In TCRdb, the multiplex PCR reads were re-called with MiXCR into one record per CDR3 protein. This table holds around 480,000 distinct CDR3 sequences, about 16% found once. Time point meaning: newly diagnosed GD, antithyroid drugs for less than 3 months. PBMC RNA was the source of the TCR library. Per the germline V gene, CDR1 is MNHEY and CDR2 is SMNVEV (reference sequence). Trimming left V 8 bases short and J 2 bases short, with 7 bases between. The CDR3 contains 12 residues. In this sample, this clonotype turned up many times. What it recognizes is unknown. These data also featured in a second study, about T cells in Graves' hyperthyroidism and ophthalmopathy. This second report adds: Each patient was aged 18 to 65 and had newly diagnosed hyperthyroidism of under 2 months' duration. By a 13 V-J model, ophthalmopathy was set apart from stable hyperthyroidism.

The sequencing used peripheral blood mononuclear cells (PBMCs), collected at new diagnosis, from a patient treated with antithyroid drugs. This chain joins TRBV27 and TRBJ1-5; D gene unclear. The sequence came from a woman aged 35-65 years with Graves disease. CDR3 protein: CASGDGNQPQHF. The CDR3 bases are TGTGCCAGCGGGGATGGCAATCAGCCCCAGCATTTT.